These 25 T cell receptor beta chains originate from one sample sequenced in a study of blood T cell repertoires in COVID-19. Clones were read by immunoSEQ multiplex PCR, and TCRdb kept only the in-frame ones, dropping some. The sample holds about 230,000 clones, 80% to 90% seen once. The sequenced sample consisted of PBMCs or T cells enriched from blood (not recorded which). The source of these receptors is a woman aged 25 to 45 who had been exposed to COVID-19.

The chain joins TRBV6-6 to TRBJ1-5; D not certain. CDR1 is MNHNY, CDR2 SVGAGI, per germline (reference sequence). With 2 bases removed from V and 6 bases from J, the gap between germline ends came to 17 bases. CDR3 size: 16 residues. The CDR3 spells CASSYNAGVSGQPQHF. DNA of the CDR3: TGTGCCAGCAGTTACAATGCGGGAGTTTCTGGTCAGCCCCAGCATTTT.

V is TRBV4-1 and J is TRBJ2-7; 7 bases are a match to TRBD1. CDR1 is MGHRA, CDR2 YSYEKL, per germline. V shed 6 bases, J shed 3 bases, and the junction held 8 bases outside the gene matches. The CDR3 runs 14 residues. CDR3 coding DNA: TGCGCCAGCAGTGAACCGGGACAGAGCTACGAGCAGTACTTC. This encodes CASSEPGQSYEQYF.

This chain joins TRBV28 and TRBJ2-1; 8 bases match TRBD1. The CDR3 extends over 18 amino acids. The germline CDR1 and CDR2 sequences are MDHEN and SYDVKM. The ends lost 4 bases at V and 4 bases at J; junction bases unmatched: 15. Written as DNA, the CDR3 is TGTGCCAGCAGTTCTCCGGGAGCCGGGACAGGTGGATACAATGAGCAGTTCTTC. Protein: CASSSPGAGTGGYNEQFF.

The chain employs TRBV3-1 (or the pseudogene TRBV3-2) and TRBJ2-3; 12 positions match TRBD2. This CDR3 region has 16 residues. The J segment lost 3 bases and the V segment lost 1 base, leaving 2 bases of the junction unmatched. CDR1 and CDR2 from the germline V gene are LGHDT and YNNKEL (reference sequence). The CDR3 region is CASSQGTSGNTDTQYF. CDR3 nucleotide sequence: TGTGCCAGCAGCCAAGGGACTAGCGGGAATACAGATACGCAGTATTTT.

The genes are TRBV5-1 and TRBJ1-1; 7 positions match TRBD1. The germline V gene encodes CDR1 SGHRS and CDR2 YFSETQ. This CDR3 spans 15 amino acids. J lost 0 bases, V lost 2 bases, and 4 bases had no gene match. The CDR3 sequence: CASSFRDSMNTEAFF. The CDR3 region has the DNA TGCGCCAGCAGCTTCCGGGACAGCATGAACACTGAAGCTTTCTTT.

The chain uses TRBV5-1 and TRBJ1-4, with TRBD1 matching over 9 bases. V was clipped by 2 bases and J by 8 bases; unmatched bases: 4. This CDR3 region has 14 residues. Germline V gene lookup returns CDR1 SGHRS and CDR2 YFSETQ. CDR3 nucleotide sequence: TGCGCCAGCAGCTTCGACAGGGGGGGCGAAAAACTGTTTTTT. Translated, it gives CASSFDRGGEKLFF.

This chain's CDR3 is CASSLSRRTANTGELFF. The CDR3 coding sequence is TGTGCCAGCAGCTTGAGTCGCCGGACAGCGAACACCGGGGAGCTGTTTTTT. V gene TRBV11-3 combines with J gene TRBJ2-2, with D maybe TRBD1 (6 bases). This CDR3 spans 17 amino acids. Deletions cut 3 bases from V and 0 bases from J, with 14 bases between. Germline V gives CDR1 SGHNT, CDR2 YENEEA. Full variable domain (missing parts from reference TRBV11-3 and TRBJ2-2): EAGVVQSPRYKIIEKKQPVAFWCNPISGHNTLYWYLQNLGQGPELLIRYENEEAVDDSQLPKDRFSAERLKGVDSTLKIQPAELGDSAVYLCASSLSRRTANTGELFFGEGSRLTVL.

CDR3 DNA sequence: TGTGCCACCAGTGACTTACCGGGACTACCGAACACCGGGGAGCTGTTTTTT. This encodes CATSDLPGLPNTGELFF. This chain links TRBV24-1 with TRBJ2-2, with TRBD2 matching 7 bases. The CDR3 loop spans 17 amino acids. CDR1 and CDR2 (germline): KGHDR, SFDVKD. V lost 4 bases, J lost 0 bases, and 7 bases stayed unmatched.

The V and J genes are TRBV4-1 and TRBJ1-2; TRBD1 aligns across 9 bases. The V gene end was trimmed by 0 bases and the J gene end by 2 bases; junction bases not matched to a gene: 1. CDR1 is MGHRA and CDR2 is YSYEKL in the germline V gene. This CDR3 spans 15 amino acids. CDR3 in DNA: TGCGCCAGCAGCCAAGAGGGACAGGGCAACTATGGCTACACCTTC. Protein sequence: CASSQEGQGNYGYTF.

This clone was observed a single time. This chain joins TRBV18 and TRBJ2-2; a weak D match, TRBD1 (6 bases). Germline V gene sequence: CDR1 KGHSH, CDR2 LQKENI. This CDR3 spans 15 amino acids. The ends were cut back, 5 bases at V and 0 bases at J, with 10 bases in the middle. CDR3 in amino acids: CASSSGQPNTGELFF. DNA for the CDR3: TGTGCCAGCTCATCTGGACAGCCGAACACCGGGGAGCTGTTTTTT.

The DNA of the CDR3 is TGTGCCAGCTCACCTCCAACAGGGGTCCAGGGAAACACCATATATTTT. This gives the protein CASSPPTGVQGNTIYF. The rearrangement uses TRBV18 and TRBJ1-3; 7 bases match TRBD1. Looked up from germline, CDR1 is KGHSH and CDR2 is LQKENI. The CDR3 totals 16 residues. V gave up 3 bases and J gave up 4 bases; unmatched junction bases: 9. Together with reference TRBV18 and TRBJ1-3, the CDR3 gives the full variable domain: NAGVMQNPRHLVRRRGQEARLRCSPMKGHSHVYWYRQLPEEGLKFMVYLQKENIIDESGMPKERFSAEFPKEGPSILRIQQVVRGDSAAYFCASSPPTGVQGNTIYFGEGSWLTVV.

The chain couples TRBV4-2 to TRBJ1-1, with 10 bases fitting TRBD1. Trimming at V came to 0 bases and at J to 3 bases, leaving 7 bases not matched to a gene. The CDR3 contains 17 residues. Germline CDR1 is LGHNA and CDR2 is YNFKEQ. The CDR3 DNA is TGTGCCAGCAGCCAAGATCAAGGGGACAGGGGACACACTGAAGCTTTCTTT. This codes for CASSQDQGDRGHTEAFF.

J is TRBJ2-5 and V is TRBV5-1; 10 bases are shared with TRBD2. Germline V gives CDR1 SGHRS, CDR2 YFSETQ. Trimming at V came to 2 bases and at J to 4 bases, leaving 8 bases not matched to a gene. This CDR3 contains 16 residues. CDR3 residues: CASSLNIQREGETQYF. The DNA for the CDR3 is TGCGCCAGCAGCTTAAACATTCAGCGGGAGGGAGAGACCCAGTACTTC.

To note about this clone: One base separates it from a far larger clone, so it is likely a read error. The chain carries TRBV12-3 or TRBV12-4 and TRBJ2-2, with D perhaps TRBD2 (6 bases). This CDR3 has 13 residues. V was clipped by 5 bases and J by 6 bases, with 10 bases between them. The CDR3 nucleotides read TGTGCCAGCAGTCCTCGGAGGGCCGGGGAGCTGTTTTTT. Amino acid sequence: CASSPRRAGELFF.

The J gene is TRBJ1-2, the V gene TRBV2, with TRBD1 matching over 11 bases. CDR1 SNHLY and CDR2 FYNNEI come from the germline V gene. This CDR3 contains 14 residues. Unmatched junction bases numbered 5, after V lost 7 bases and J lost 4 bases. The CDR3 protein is CASTPGQGAYGYTF. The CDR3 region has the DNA TGTGCCAGCACCCCAGGACAGGGGGCCTATGGCTACACCTTC.

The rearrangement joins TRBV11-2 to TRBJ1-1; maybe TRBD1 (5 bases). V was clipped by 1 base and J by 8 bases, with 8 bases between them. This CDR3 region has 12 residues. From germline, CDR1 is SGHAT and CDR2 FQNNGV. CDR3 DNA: TGTGCCAGCAGCTTAGCCCACAGGGAAGCTTTCTTT. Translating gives CASSLAHREAFF.

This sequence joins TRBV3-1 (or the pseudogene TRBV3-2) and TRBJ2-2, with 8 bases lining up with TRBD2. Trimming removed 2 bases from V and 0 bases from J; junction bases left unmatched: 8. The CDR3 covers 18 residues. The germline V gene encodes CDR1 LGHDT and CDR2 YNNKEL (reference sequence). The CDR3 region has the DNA TGTGCCAGCAGCCAAAATACGGGACTAGGCCCGAACACCGGGGAGCTGTTTTTT. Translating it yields CASSQNTGLGPNTGELFF.

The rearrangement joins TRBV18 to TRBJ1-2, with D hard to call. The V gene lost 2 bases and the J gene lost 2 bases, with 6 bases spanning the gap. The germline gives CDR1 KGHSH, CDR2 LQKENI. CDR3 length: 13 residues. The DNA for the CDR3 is TGTGCCAGCTCACCAACAGAGAACTATGGCTACACCTTC. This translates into CASSPTENYGYTF.

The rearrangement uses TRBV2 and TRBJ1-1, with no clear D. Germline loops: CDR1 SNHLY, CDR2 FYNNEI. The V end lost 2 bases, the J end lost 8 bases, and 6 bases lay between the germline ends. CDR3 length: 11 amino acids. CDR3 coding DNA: TGTGCCAGCAGTGAATCCAGGGAAGCTTTCTTT. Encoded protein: CASSESREAFF.

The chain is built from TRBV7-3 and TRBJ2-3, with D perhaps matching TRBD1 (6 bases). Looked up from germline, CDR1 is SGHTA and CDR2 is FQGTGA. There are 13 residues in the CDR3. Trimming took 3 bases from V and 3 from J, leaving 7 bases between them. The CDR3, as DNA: TGTGCCAGCAGCTTCCAGGGGACAGATACGCAGTATTTT. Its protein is CASSFQGTDTQYF.

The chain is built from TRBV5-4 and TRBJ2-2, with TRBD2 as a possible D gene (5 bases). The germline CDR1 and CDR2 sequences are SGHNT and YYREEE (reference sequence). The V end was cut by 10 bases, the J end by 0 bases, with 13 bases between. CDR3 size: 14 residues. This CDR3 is CAHSRGANTGELFF. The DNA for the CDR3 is TGTGCCCATAGCCGGGGAGCGAACACCGGGGAGCTGTTTTTT.

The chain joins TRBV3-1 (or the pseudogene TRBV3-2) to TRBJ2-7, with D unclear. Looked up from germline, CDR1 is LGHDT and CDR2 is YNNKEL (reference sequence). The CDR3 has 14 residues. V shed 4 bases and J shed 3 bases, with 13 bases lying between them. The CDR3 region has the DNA TGTGCCAGCAGCCCTACCCCTGATTTCTACGAGCAGTACTTC. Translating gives CASSPTPDFYEQYF.

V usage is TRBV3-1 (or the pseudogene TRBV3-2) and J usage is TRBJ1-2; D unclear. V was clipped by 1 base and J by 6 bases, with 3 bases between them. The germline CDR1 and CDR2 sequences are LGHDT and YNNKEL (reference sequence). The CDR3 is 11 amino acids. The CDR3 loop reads CASSQGNGYTF. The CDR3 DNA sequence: TGTGCCAGCAGCCAAGGTAATGGCTACACCTTC.

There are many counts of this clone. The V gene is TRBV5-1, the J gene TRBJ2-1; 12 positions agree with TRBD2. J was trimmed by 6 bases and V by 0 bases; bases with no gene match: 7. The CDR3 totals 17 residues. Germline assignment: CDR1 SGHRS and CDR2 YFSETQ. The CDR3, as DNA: TGCGCCAGCAGCTTGGATCTCGGACTAGCGGGATCCAATGAGCAGTTCTTC. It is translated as CASSLDLGLAGSNEQFF.

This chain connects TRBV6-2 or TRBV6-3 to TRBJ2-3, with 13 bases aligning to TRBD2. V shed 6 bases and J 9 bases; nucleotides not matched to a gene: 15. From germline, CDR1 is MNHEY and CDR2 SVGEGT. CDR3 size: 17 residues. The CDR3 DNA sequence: TGTGCCAGCAGCCTTGGAGGACTAGCGGGAGTTACTGGCACGCAGTATTTT. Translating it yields CASSLGGLAGVTGTQYF.